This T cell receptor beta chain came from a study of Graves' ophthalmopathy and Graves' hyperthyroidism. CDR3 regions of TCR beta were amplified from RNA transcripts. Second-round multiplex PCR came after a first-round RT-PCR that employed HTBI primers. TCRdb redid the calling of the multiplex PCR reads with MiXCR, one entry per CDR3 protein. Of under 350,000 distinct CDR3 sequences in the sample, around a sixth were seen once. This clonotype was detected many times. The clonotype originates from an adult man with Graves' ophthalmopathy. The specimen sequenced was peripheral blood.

The DNA for the CDR3 is TGTGCCAGCAGTTTCGGGACAGCCGCCATCGTCAGTGAAAAACTGTTTTTT. Its protein product is CASSFGTAAIVSEKLFF. The chain couples TRBV12-3 or TRBV12-4 to TRBJ1-4; 7 nucleotides align to TRBD1. This CDR3 comprises 17 residues. The ends lost 3 bases at V and 7 bases at J; junction bases unmatched: 14.